This entry concerns a single TCR beta chain. Its antigen is not identified. The CDR3 totals 15 residues. The junction had 2 bases not matched to a gene; V was cut back by 2 bases and J by 1 base. Germline V CDR1 and CDR2: MNHEY, SVGAGI. The library was made from cDNA and included unique molecular identifiers. MiXCR, applied by TCRdb to the PCR reads, yields one record per CDR3 protein. The data show approximately 360,000 distinct CDR3 sequences, less than 35% seen once. The data were obtained in a study of post-analysis software for immune sequencing data. Study outcomes and limitations: The F measure placed samples prepared in the same batch into strongly shared clusters. Roughly 5 TRBV segments, TRBV5-6, TRBV5-1 and TRBV20-1 among them, were found more frequent in patients than controls. Controls showed significantly higher normalized Chao1 diversity than did multiple sclerosis patients.

The rearrangement uses TRBV6-5 and TRBJ2-1; 7 bases map to TRBD2. This receptor was taken from a girl between 10 and 17 years old with multiple sclerosis. Sequencing was performed on blood. In nucleotides, the CDR3 is TGTGCCAGCAGTTACCGGACTAGTTCCTACAATGAGCAGTTCTTC. Its translation: CASSYRTSSYNEQFF.